One TCR beta chain is described in this entry. These data are taken from a study of T cell changes during pregnancy in multiple sclerosis. Sequencing used immunoSEQ multiplex PCR; TCRdb keeps in-frame clones, though not all of them. The sample shows approximately 79,000 clones, around nine tenths of them seen only once. The CDR3 totals 17 residues. Germline values: CDR1 SGHTA, CDR2 FQGNSA. With 3 bases clipped from V and 0 bases from J, the junction kept 7 bases outside the gene matches. The material was CD4+ T cells from peripheral blood mononuclear cells, obtained before pregnancy. This TCR was sampled from a female donor with multiple sclerosis, enrolled in a pregnancy study. The gene calls are TRBV7-2 and TRBJ2-4; 8 bases agree with TRBD2. The CDR3 region has the DNA TGTGCCAGCAGCTTTCCGCGGGAGGACCTAGCCAAAAACATTCAGTACTTC. It codes for CASSFPREDLAKNIQYF.